The 20 T cell receptor beta chains below all came from one sample that was sequenced in a study of blood T cells in healthy people across ages. A J-beta primer mix and a sample-barcoded 5' primer were used in a second PCR of roughly 7 to 12 cycles. TCRdb called the 5' RACE reads again in MiXCR, with one record for every CDR3 protein. The repertoire consists of about 780,000 distinct CDR3 sequences, with around 24% occurring once and the leading ten covering 3%. These data were likewise used in another study, on T cells of mothers and their children.

The specimen sequenced was blood. Source of these receptors: a boy aged 10-17 years in good health.

The rearrangement links TRBV7-3 to TRBJ2-2; 8 bases fit TRBD2. Trimming at V came to 2 bases and at J to 2 bases, leaving 10 bases not matched to a gene. The CDR3 consists of 18 residues. Germline CDR1 reads SGHTA; CDR2 reads FQGTGA. CDR3 coding DNA: TGTGCCAGCAGCTTATTCCCCAATAGCGGGGAAAACACCGGGGAGCTGTTTTTT. It yields the protein CASSLFPNSGENTGELFF.

The CDR3 protein is CSARRGLTEAFF. As DNA, the CDR3 is TGCAGCGCCCGAAGGGGGCTCACTGAAGCTTTCTTT. This sequence joins TRBV29-1 and TRBJ1-1; 7 bases align to TRBD1. This CDR3 contains 12 residues. The ends lost 7 bases at V and 4 bases at J; junction bases unmatched: 6. Germline CDR1 and CDR2: SQVTM and ANQGSEA.

The CDR3 reads CASSSRDDNEQFF. The CDR3 coding sequence is TGTGCCAGCTCCAGCAGAGACGACAATGAGCAGTTCTTC. The gene calls are TRBV9 and TRBJ2-1, with D uncertain. CDR3 size: 13 residues. Germline V gene sequence: CDR1 SGDLS, CDR2 YYNGEE. Trimming cost V 7 bases and J 5 bases, with 13 bases left between them.

V and J are TRBV29-1 and TRBJ2-2; tentatively, D is TRBD1 or TRBD2 (5 bases each). Trimming pared 3 bases from V and 3 bases from J, leaving 14 bases between. The CDR3 consists of 15 residues. The germline CDR1 and CDR2 sequences are SQVTM and ANQGSEA. DNA for the CDR3: TGCAGCGTTGACCTGGGGCGGGCCTACACCGGGGAGCTGTTTTTT. Translated, it gives CSVDLGRAYTGELFF.

About this clonotype: At one end the junction does not follow the germline gene, possibly because of a read error. CDR3 region: CSARDRVGKSTDAQYF. The CDR3 bases are TGCAGTGCTAGAGATCGGGTCGGGAAGAGCACAGATGCGCAGTATTTT. J is TRBJ2-3 and V is TRBV20-1, with a possible D match to TRBD2 (5 bases). There are 16 residues in the CDR3. In germline, CDR1 is DFQATT, CDR2 SNEGSKA (reference sequence).

The J gene is TRBJ2-6, the V gene TRBV29-1; a possible D gene is TRBD1 (6 bases). Germline CDR1 reads SQVTM; CDR2 reads ANQGSEA. The CDR3 is made up of 15 amino acids. Trimming pared 5 bases from V and 3 bases from J, leaving 14 bases between. The CDR3 region is CSVFRGGSGANVLTF. The CDR3 DNA is TGCAGCGTTTTCAGGGGCGGCAGTGGGGCCAACGTCCTGACTTTC. Drawing the rest from reference TRBV29-1 and TRBJ2-6, the complete variable domain is SAVISQKPSRDICQRGTSLTIQCQVDSQVTMMFWYRQQPGQSLTLIATANQGSEATYESGFVIDKFPISRPNLTFSTLTVSNMSPEDSSIYLCSVFRGGSGANVLTFGAGSRLTVL.

The V gene is TRBV6-5, the J gene TRBJ2-5; TRBD1 might be the D (6 bases). V was trimmed by 2 bases and J by 5 bases, leaving 24 bases between them. Germline V gene sequence: CDR1 MNHEY, CDR2 SVGAGI. This CDR3 has 18 amino acids. The CDR3 bases are TGTGCCAGCAGTTACGGGGGCTTAAATACTGGGGCTGGGGAGACCCAGTACTTC. Amino acid sequence: CASSYGGLNTGAGETQYF.

The rearrangement uses TRBV7-9 and TRBJ1-4; TRBD1 might be the D (5 bases). The germline V gene has CDR1 SEHNR and CDR2 FQNEAQ (reference sequence). V was shortened by 4 bases and J by 0 bases, with 18 bases between the two germline ends. This CDR3 contains 18 residues. CDR3 sequence reads: CASSWPTTGEATNEKLFF. Written as DNA, the CDR3 is TGTGCCAGCAGCTGGCCCACCACGGGGGAGGCAACTAATGAAAAACTGTTTTTT. The full variable domain, with the rest looked up from reference TRBV7-9 and TRBJ1-4, is DTGVSQNPRHKITKRGQNVTFRCDPISEHNRLYWYRQTLGQGPEFLTYFQNEAQLEKSRLLSDRFSAERPKGSFSTLEIQRTEQGDSAMYLCASSWPTTGEATNEKLFFGSGTQLSVL.

This clonotype has just a few counts. The chain couples TRBV5-1 to TRBJ1-1, with D possibly being TRBD1 (6 bases). The CDR3 spans 18 residues. Germline V gene lookup returns CDR1 SGHRS and CDR2 YFSETQ. The ends were cut back, 0 bases at V and 4 bases at J, with 22 bases in the middle. CDR3 nucleotide sequence: TGCGCCAGCAGCTTGGCCGCCTTTTCCAGGGGTGAGGGCACTGAAGCTTTCTTT. It codes for CASSLAAFSRGEGTEAFF.

This clonotype was seen a handful of times. The chain couples TRBV27 to TRBJ2-5; TRBD1 agrees at 9 bases. The CDR3 is 14 amino acids. With V trimmed by 2 bases and J by 11 bases, 9 bases remained unmatched. The V gene's germline CDR1 is MNHEY and CDR2 SMNVEV (reference sequence). The CDR3 DNA sequence: TGTGCCAGCAGTTTAGACAGGGGGAGGAAGGAGCAGTACTTC. Amino acids: CASSLDRGRKEQYF.

CDR3 sequence reads: CASSQYTNTGELFF. CDR3 coding DNA: TGTGCCAGCTCACAATACACGAACACCGGGGAGCTGTTTTTT. The rearrangement links TRBV18 to TRBJ2-2; D is undetermined. CDR1 and CDR2 from the germline V gene are KGHSH and LQKENI. The CDR3 runs 14 residues. Trimming left V 4 bases short and J 0 bases short, with 6 bases between.

The genes are TRBV7-2 and TRBJ1-6, with a weak D call TRBD1 (5 bases). Germline CDR1 SGHTA, CDR2 FQGNSA. V lost 5 bases to trimming and J lost 10 bases, with 18 bases between them. There are 15 residues in the CDR3. The CDR3 here is CASSGGLLRDSPLHF. The CDR3 region has the DNA TGTGCCAGCAGCGGCGGACTTTTGCGGGACTCACCCCTCCACTTT.

This clonotype was detected a few times. The chain carries TRBV7-3 and TRBJ1-1; D gene uncertain. Trimming took off 5 bases at V and 0 bases at J, with 10 bases between the two ends. Germline CDR1 reads SGHTA; CDR2 reads FQGTGA. The CDR3 consists of 14 residues. The CDR3 nucleotides are TGTGCCAGCAGCGCTAACAGCGTGAACACTGAAGCTTTCTTT. As protein: CASSANSVNTEAFF.

V usage is TRBV6-1 and J usage is TRBJ1-1; D is possibly TRBD1 (5 bases). The length of the CDR3 is 14 residues. Germline values: CDR1 MNHNS, CDR2 SASEGT. The V and J ends lost 4 bases and 1 base respectively, with 10 bases between them. The CDR3 DNA reads as TGTGCCAGCAGTGTAGGACATCGGAACACTGAAGCTTTCTTT. As protein: CASSVGHRNTEAFF.

A remark on this clonotype: One junction end does not reproduce the germline sequence, and a read error may be involved. The V call is TRBV7-3, the J call TRBJ2-5; D could derive from TRBD1 or TRBD2 (5 bases each). The germline gives CDR1 SGHTA, CDR2 FQGTGA. The CDR3 runs to 13 residues. This chain's CDR3 is CASSLGTNNEQSF. The CDR3 DNA is TGTGCCAGCAGCTTAGGGACGAACAATGAGCAGTCCTTC.

This clonotype has just a few counts. The chain joins TRBV18 to TRBJ1-3; 10 bases align to TRBD1. This CDR3 is built from 16 residues. V lost 3 bases to trimming and J lost 2 bases; unmatched junction nucleotides: 4. Germline assignment: CDR1 KGHSH and CDR2 LQKENI. The CDR3 DNA is TGTGCCAGCTCACCTGCTGGACAGGGGGCTGGAAACACCATATATTTT. Its translation is CASSPAGQGAGNTIYF. The full variable domain, in which reference TRBV18 and TRBJ1-3 provide the parts outside the CDR3, is NAGVMQNPRHLVRRRGQEARLRCSPMKGHSHVYWYRQLPEEGLKFMVYLQKENIIDESGMPKERFSAEFPKEGPSILRIQQVVRGDSAAYFCASSPAGQGAGNTIYFGEGSWLTVV.

This clonotype was observed a handful of times. For the CDR3, the DNA is TGTGCCAGCAGCTTAGTGAAGACGGAGGAGGAGCAGTACTTC. Its translation: CASSLVKTEEEQYF. The chain joins TRBV7-9 to TRBJ2-7; perhaps TRBD2 as D (5 bases). The CDR3 contains 14 residues. Deletions cut 1 base from V and 7 bases from J, with 14 bases between. CDR1 is SEHNR and CDR2 is FQNEAQ in the germline V gene (reference sequence). Full variable domain (missing parts from reference TRBV7-9 and TRBJ2-7): DTGVSQNPRHKITKRGQNVTFRCDPISEHNRLYWYRQTLGQGPEFLTYFQNEAQLEKSRLLSDRFSAERPKGSFSTLEIQRTEQGDSAMYLCASSLVKTEEEQYFGPGTRLTVT.

This clonotype was detected a few times. The conserved phenylalanine or tryptophan is not found at the CDR3 terminus, so this likely reflects a read error. This chain uses TRBV20-1 with TRBJ2-3, with 12 positions matching TRBD2. The CDR3 extends over 18 amino acids. From germline, CDR1 is DFQATT and CDR2 SNEGSKA (reference sequence). Trimming took 0 bases from V and 6 from J; bases not matched to a gene: 13. The CDR3 protein is CSARDPAASGGASDTQYL. The CDR3 nucleotides are TGCAGTGCTAGAGATCCGGCGGCTAGCGGGGGGGCTTCGGATACGCAGTATCTT.

This clonotype occurred a few times. The chain carries TRBV3-1 and TRBJ2-5; 9 bases map to TRBD1. Germline V CDR1 and CDR2: LGHDT, YNNKEL (reference sequence). Unmatched junction bases numbered 14, after V lost 4 bases and J lost 5 bases. The CDR3 is 17 amino acids. The CDR3 DNA follows: TGTGCCAGCAGCCCCTACTCCCAGGGACAGGGAGGTGAGACCCAGTACTTC. Translated, it gives CASSPYSQGQGGETQYF.

The J gene is TRBJ2-5, the V gene TRBV27, with D possibly TRBD2 on 5 matching bases. The DNA end is more similar to TRBJ2-7, so the J call may be wrong. Germline V lookup: CDR1 MNHEY, CDR2 SMNVEV (reference sequence). This CDR3 is 12 amino acids long. CDR3 sequence (DNA): TGTGCCAGCAGTTTTGCGGGCAACGAGCAGTACTTC. It is translated as CASSFAGNEQYF.